Here is one T cell receptor beta chain with its context. Its antigen is still unknown. Via MiXCR, TCRdb re-called the 5' RACE reads, giving one row per CDR3 protein. In the table there are about 520,000 distinct CDR3 sequences, roughly 21% of which are singletons. The data originate from a study of identical twins. Study observations and caveats: While abundant cord blood beta clonotypes carried fewer insertions, memory repertoires showed no such pattern. In monozygotic twins, models underestimated the sharing of out-of-frame TCR alpha. Not following the same donors, the study drew its conclusions from cross-sectional statistical analysis.

Trimming cost V 6 bases and J 1 base, with 12 bases left between them. CDR1 is SGHTA, CDR2 FQGNSA, per germline. The CDR3 is made up of 15 amino acids. Another study also made use of these data, one on T cells expressing NK-cell markers.

The chain combines TRBV7-2 with TRBJ2-2; a weak D match, TRBD1 (5 bases). Input material: CD4+ T cells sorted from blood. This TCR derives from a woman between 18 and 30 years old in good health. The CDR3 region is CASRPQGRNTGELFF. The DNA for the CDR3 is TGTGCCAGCAGACCTCAGGGCCGGAACACCGGGGAGCTGTTTTTT. Full variable domain (missing parts from reference TRBV7-2 and TRBJ2-2): GAGVSQSPSNKVTEKGKDVELRCDPISGHTALYWYRQSLGQGLEFLIYFQGNSAPDKSGLPSDRFSAERTGGSVSTLTIQRTQQEDSAVYLCASRPQGRNTGELFFGEGSRLTVL.